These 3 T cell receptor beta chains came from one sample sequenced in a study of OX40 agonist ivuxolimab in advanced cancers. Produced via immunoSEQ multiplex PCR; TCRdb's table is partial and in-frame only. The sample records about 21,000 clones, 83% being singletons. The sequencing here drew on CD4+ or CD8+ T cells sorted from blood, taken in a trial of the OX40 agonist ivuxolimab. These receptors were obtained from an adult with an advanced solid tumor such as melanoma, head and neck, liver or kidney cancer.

The CDR3 bases are TGTGCCAGCAGTATGACAGGGCTCGATGGCTACACCTTC. This encodes CASSMTGLDGYTF. V gene TRBV27 combines with J gene TRBJ1-2, with 7 bases fitting TRBD1. The CDR3 is made up of 13 amino acids. V gave up 5 bases and J gave up 6 bases; unmatched junction bases: 6. Germline loops: CDR1 MNHEY, CDR2 SMNVEV (reference sequence).

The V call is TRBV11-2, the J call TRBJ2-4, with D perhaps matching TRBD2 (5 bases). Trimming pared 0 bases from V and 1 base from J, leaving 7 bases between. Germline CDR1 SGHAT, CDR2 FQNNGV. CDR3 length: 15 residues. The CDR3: CASSLDRGAKNIQYF. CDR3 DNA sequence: TGTGCCAGCAGCTTAGATAGAGGGGCCAAAAACATTCAGTACTTC.

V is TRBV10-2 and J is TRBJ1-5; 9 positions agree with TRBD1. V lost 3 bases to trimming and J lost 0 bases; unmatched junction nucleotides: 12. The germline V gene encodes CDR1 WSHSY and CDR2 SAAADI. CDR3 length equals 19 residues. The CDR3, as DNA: TGCGCCAGCAGTGACGCCGGGACAGGGTTCCCCTATAGCAATCAGCCCCAGCATTTT. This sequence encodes CASSDAGTGFPYSNQPQHF.